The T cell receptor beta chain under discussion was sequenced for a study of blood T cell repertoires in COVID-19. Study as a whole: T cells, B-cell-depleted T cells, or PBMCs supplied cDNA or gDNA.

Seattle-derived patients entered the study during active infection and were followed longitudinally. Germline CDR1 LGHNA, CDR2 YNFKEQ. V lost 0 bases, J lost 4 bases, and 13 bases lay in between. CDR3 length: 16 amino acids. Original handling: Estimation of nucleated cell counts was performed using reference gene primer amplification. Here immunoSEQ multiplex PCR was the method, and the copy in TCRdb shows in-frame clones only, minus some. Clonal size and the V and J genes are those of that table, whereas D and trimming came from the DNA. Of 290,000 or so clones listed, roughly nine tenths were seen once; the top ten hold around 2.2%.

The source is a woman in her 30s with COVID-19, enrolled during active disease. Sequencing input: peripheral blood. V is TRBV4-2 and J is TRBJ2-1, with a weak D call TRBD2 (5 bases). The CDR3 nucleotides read TGTGCCAGCAGCCAAGATGCGTCTAGCCAGTACAATGAGCAGTTCTTC. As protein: CASSQDASSQYNEQFF.